A single sample gave rise to the 11 T cell receptor beta chains below, sequenced in a study of beta chain features in type 1 diabetes. cDNA synthesis used the whole RNA isolate, giving expressed TCRB sequences. Measured with immunoSEQ multiplex PCR; TCRdb has only the in-frame clones, and not every one. Here the sample spans 95,000 to 150,000 clones, 15% to 20% being singletons. Study findings and constraints: Patients with Type 1 diabetes showed moderately but significantly shorter TCRB CDR3s in all four CD4+ subsets.

No antigen is known for these receptors. The sequencing input was central memory CD4+ T cells from blood. These receptors originate from a young man with type 1 diabetes.

This chain joins TRBV5-1 and TRBJ1-1; D is unresolved. CDR1 is SGHRS, CDR2 YFSETQ, per germline. CDR3 length equals 17 residues. V dropped 0 bases and J dropped 1 base, with 16 bases sitting between them. Here the CDR3 DNA reads TGCGCCAGCAGCTTGGATCTGGGCCGGACGCAGAACACTGAAGCTTTCTTT. Amino acid sequence: CASSLDLGRTQNTEAFF.

This clone was counted only a few times. This chain links TRBV5-1 with TRBJ1-1, with 7 positions matching TRBD1. V gave up 0 bases and J gave up 0 bases; unmatched junction bases: 11. Germline CDR1 SGHRS, CDR2 YFSETQ. The CDR3 is 18 residues long. CDR3 in DNA: TGCGCCAGCAGCTTGGGTCTGACGGGACAGACTATGAACACTGAAGCTTTCTTT. It codes for CASSLGLTGQTMNTEAFF.

This clone was recorded a few times. V gene TRBV5-1 combines with J gene TRBJ2-7, with TRBD1 identical over 8 bases. Germline V gene lookup returns CDR1 SGHRS and CDR2 YFSETQ. V shed 4 bases and J 9 bases; nucleotides not matched to a gene: 12. CDR3 length: 14 amino acids. The CDR3 bases are TGCGCCAGCAGCAACCCGGGACAGGAGACTCCGCAGTACTTC. Its translation: CASSNPGQETPQYF.

This chain uses TRBV6-6 with TRBJ2-3, with TRBD1 matching 8 bases. The germline gives CDR1 MNHNY, CDR2 SVGAGI (reference sequence). Trimming took 6 bases from V and 1 from J; bases not matched to a gene: 0. The CDR3 consists of 13 residues. The CDR3 coding sequence is TGTGCCAGCAGGGGACAGGGCACAGATACGCAGTATTTT. Its protein is CASRGQGTDTQYF.

This chain links TRBV18 with TRBJ1-1; D might be TRBD1 (6 bases). V lost 3 bases to trimming and J lost 3 bases, with 8 bases between them. The CDR3 is made up of 13 amino acids. Germline V CDR1 and CDR2: KGHSH, LQKENI. CDR3 nucleotide sequence: TGTGCCAGCTCACCTCACAGGGACACTGAAGCTTTCTTT. Amino acids: CASSPHRDTEAFF.

This clone has only a few counts. This chain links TRBV18 with TRBJ2-1, with 8 bases identical to TRBD1. This CDR3 contains 17 residues. Looked up from germline, CDR1 is KGHSH and CDR2 is LQKENI. The V and J ends lost 0 bases and 3 bases, in that order; junction bases with no gene match: 7. In DNA form, the CDR3 reads TGTGCCAGCTCACCACCGGTTGGACAGGGCAACTACAATGAGCAGTTCTTC. As protein: CASSPPVGQGNYNEQFF.

This clone was seen more than once but under ten times. The chain uses TRBV7-8 and TRBJ2-2; D possibly corresponds to TRBD2 (6 bases). The CDR3 is 14 amino acids. Germline V CDR1 and CDR2: SGHVS, FQNEAQ. Trimming took 5 bases from V and 6 from J, leaving 13 bases between them. CDR3 nucleotides: TGTGCCAGCAGCCGAAGCAGGGAGGCCGGGGAGCTGTTTTTT. It specifies CASSRSREAGELFF.

This clone showed up just a few times. The CDR3 protein is CASSPGRGGRADTQYF. Here the CDR3 DNA reads TGTGCCAGCAGCCCCGGGCGGGGGGGCCGCGCAGATACGCAGTATTTT. This chain joins TRBV7-2 and TRBJ2-3, with TRBD2 identical over 9 bases. V trimming: 5 bases; J trimming: 4 bases; junction bases outside the gene matches: 10. The germline CDR1 and CDR2 sequences are SGHTA and FQGNSA. CDR3 length: 16 amino acids.

This sequence joins TRBV4-3 and TRBJ2-5; 8 bases agree with TRBD2. This CDR3 spans 16 amino acids. Germline-derived CDR1 and CDR2 are LGHNA and YSLEER. After removal of 0 bases from V and 0 bases from J, the junction contained 3 bases not matched to a gene. DNA of the CDR3: TGCGCCAGCAGCCAAGACTCCGGGAGGGACCAAGAGACCCAGTACTTC. Residues: CASSQDSGRDQETQYF.

The gene calls are TRBV7-9 and TRBJ2-7; 11 bases align to TRBD2. J gave up 4 bases and V 4 bases, and 3 bases lay outside the gene matches. Germline assignment: CDR1 SEHNR and CDR2 FQNEAQ (reference sequence). The CDR3 has 14 amino acids. The CDR3 DNA reads TGTGCCAGCAGCTGGGCTAGCGGGGGGTACGAGCAGTACTTC. This encodes CASSWASGGYEQYF.

This clone has just a few counts. The rearrangement uses TRBV29-1 and TRBJ2-3; perhaps TRBD2 as D (5 bases). The CDR3 extends over 10 amino acids. The V gene's germline CDR1 is SQVTM and CDR2 ANQGSEA. Deletions cut 8 bases from V and 5 bases from J, with 8 bases between. CDR3 DNA: TGCAGCCATGAGGGAGATACGCAGTATTTT. This translates into CSHEGDTQYF.